Listed below are T cell receptor beta chains from one sample, sequenced in a study of graft-versus-host responses after intestinal transplantation. Generated by immunoSEQ multiplex PCR, the TCRdb table keeps only in-frame clones and is missing some. The sample includes about 18,000 clones, roughly 40% of them seen just once. The sequencing here drew on alloreactive CD4+ T cells from a mixed lymphocyte reaction culture, taken before intestinal transplant. These receptors all stem from a human patient who received an intestinal transplant. CDR3s include the opening cysteine and the closing phenylalanine or tryptophan. Each record gives: J gene, V gene, D gene, clone size, CDR3 DNA, CDR3 protein. A D gene is named only where the DNA matches it firmly. Clone sizes are given selectively: once, few, many, or a class where the clone is expanded.

J: TRBJ2-6
V: TRBV11-3
D: NA
size: NA
DNA: TGTGCCAGCAGCCTCTGGTCTACTGGGGCCAACGTCCTGACTTTC
CDR3: CASSLWSTGANVLTF

J: TRBJ1-1
V: TRBV5-1
D: NA
size: NA
DNA: TGCGCCAGCAGCCCGAACCTGCAGGGGACTGAAGCTTTCTTT
CDR3: CASSPNLQGTEAFF

J: TRBJ2-7
V: TRBV27
D: NA
size: few
DNA: TGTGCCAGCAGTTCAGCGGGACACCCAGCCTACGAGCAGTACTTC
CDR3: CASSSAGHPAYEQYF

J: TRBJ1-1
V: TRBV10-3
D: NA
size: NA
DNA: TGTGCCATCAGTGACCAAATGGGGGGTAGCCTATCAGTCATAACTTTCTTT
CDR3: CAISDQMGGSLSVITFF

J: TRBJ2-3
V: TRBV29-1
D: TRBD2
size: few
DNA: TGCAGCGTTGAGCCGGGCGGGGGGACGCAGTATTTT
CDR3: CSVEPGGGTQYF

J: TRBJ2-2
V: TRBV6-6
D: TRBD2
size: few
DNA: TGTGCCAGCAGTTACTCGAGGACTAGGTCGGGGGAGCTGTTTTTT
CDR3: CASSYSRTRSGELFF

J: TRBJ2-1
V: TRBV5-8
D: NA
size: few
DNA: TGTGCCAGCAGTTCAGGTCTAAGCTCCTACAATGAGCAGTTCTTC
CDR3: CASSSGLSSYNEQFF

J: TRBJ2-1
V: TRBV7-8
D: TRBD2
size: NA
DNA: TGTGCCAGCAGCCACCCCCGGGCGGCCAGCGGGGTTTACAATGAGCAGTTCTTC
CDR3: CASSHPRAASGVYNEQFF

J: TRBJ1-2
V: TRBV5-5
D: NA
size: NA
DNA: TGTGCCAGCAGCTTGCTCGGGGGTAGCGGCTACACCTTC
CDR3: CASSLLGGSGYTF

J: TRBJ2-7
V: TRBV5-1
D: TRBD1
size: few
DNA: TGCGCCAGCAGCCTAAGACCGGGACAGGGACCCTACGAGCAGTACTTC
CDR3: CASSLRPGQGPYEQYF

J: TRBJ1-1
V: TRBV10-2
D: NA
size: NA
DNA: TGCGCCAGCAGTGATGGTAGGGCGGGGATTCGCACTGAAGCTTTCTTT
CDR3: CASSDGRAGIRTEAFF

J: TRBJ1-4
V: TRBV11-2
D: TRBD1
size: medium-sized
DNA: TGTGCCAGCAGTTTTACAGGGGGCCATAATGAAAAACTGTTTTTT
CDR3: CASSFTGGHNEKLFF